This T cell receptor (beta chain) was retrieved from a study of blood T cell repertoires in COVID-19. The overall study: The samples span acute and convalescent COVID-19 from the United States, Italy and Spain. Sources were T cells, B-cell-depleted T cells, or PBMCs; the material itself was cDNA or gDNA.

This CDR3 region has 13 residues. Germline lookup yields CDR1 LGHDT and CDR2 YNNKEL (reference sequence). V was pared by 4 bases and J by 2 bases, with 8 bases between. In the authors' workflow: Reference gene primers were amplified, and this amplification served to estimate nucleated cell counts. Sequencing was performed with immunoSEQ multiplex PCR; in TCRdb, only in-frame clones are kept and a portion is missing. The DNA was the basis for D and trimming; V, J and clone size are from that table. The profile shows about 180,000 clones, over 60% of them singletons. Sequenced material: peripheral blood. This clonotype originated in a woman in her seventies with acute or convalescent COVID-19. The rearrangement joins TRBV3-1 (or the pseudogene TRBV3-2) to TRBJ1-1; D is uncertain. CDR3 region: CASSPTFNTEAFF. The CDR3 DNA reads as TGTGCCAGCAGCCCTACGTTCAACACTGAAGCTTTCTTT.